Listed below are T cell receptor beta chains from one sample, sequenced in a study of CD8+ T cells in alopecia areata. Sequencing was performed with immunoSEQ multiplex PCR; in TCRdb, only in-frame clones are kept and a portion is missing. Seen here are under 250,000 clones, 66% observed once, and the top ten hold around 1.3%. Sequenced material: CD4+ T cells sorted from blood, taken at week 44, from a patient treated with tofacitinib. The receptors come from a human donor with alopecia areata. The CDR3 runs from the conserved cysteine through the conserved F or W. The order of the fields is clone size, J gene, D gene, V gene, CDR3 DNA, CDR3 protein. A D gene is named only where the DNA matches it firmly. Some rows mark clone size as missing; the rest say once, few, many or name a class of expanded clone.

>NA|TRBJ1-5|NA|TRBV25-1
TGTGCCAGCAGTGACGGACAGAGCAATCAGCCCCAGCATTTT
CASSDGQSNQPQHF
>NA|TRBJ2-5|NA|TRBV14
TGTGCCAGCAGCCAACGACAGGCACAAGAGACCCAGTACTTC
CASSQRQAQETQYF
>NA|TRBJ2-7|TRBD2|TRBV2
TGTGCCAGCCTCATGGGACTAGCGGGAACTATCTACGAGCAGTACTTC
CASLMGLAGTIYEQYF
>NA|TRBJ2-2|NA|TRBV29-1
TGCAGCGTTGACTTTAGGGAGGTAACCGGGGAGCTGTTTTTT
CSVDFREVTGELFF
>NA|TRBJ2-7|NA|TRBV19
TGTGCCTCTAAAAACCTAGACTCCTACGAGCAGTACTTC
CASKNLDSYEQYF
>NA|TRBJ1-1|TRBD1|TRBV29-1
TGCAGCGTTCTAGGACAGGGGGCTTCTGAAGCTTTCTTT
CSVLGQGASEAFF
>NA|TRBJ2-3|NA|TRBV10-3
TGTGCCATCAGTGGACGTAACGGATCTAGCACAGATACGCAGTATTTT
CAISGRNGSSTDTQYF
>NA|TRBJ1-6|NA|TRBV6-6
TGTGCCAGCGTAGGAGGGGGGAGGTCGGAGTCACCCCTCCACTTT
CASVGGGRSESPLHF
>NA|TRBJ2-1|TRBD2|TRBV5-1
TGCGCCAGCAGCAACGCTAGCGGGGGGGCCGAGCAGTTCTTC
CASSNASGGAEQFF
>NA|TRBJ2-3|NA|TRBV5-1
TGCGCCAGCAGGCAGGCCCTCACAGATACGCAGTATTTT
CASRQALTDTQYF
>few|TRBJ2-7|NA|TRBV21-1
TGTGCCAGCAGCGCAACGGACAGACCGAGCTACGAGCAGTACTTC
CASSATDRPSYEQYF
>NA|TRBJ2-2|TRBD1|TRBV4-3
TGCGCCAGTCGACAGGGGACGAACACCGGGGAGCTGTTTTTT
CASRQGTNTGELFF
>NA|TRBJ1-5|NA|TRBV30
TGTGCCTGGCGCCAGGGGAATCAGCCCCAGCATTTT
CAWRQGNQPQHF
>NA|TRBJ2-3|TRBD1|TRBV30
TGTGCCTCGACCCCGGGACAGGGGTTTCATCCGCAGTATTTT
CASTPGQGFHPQYF
>NA|TRBJ2-2|NA|TRBV30
TGTGCCTGGAGTGTCTGGGTGGCTCCGGGGGATACCGGGGAGCTGTTTTTT
CAWSVWVAPGDTGELFF
>NA|TRBJ1-5|NA|TRBV15
TGTGCCACCAGCAGAGCGCTGATCAATCAGCCCCAGCATTTT
CATSRALINQPQHF
>NA|TRBJ2-7|NA|TRBV7-2
TGTGCCAGCAGCTCAAGACTAGTCGGGTACGAGCAGTACTTC
CASSSRLVGYEQYF
>NA|TRBJ2-2|NA|TRBV6-5
TGTGCCAGCAGGGACACCGGGGAGCTGTTTTTT
CASRDTGELFF
>NA|TRBJ1-1|NA|TRBV5-6
TGTGCCAGCAGCTTGGTACAGGTAAACACTGAAGCTTTCTTT
CASSLVQVNTEAFF
>NA|TRBJ2-7|TRBD2|TRBV11-2
TGTGCCAGCAGCCGAAACTTACTAGCGGATGGAAACGAGCAGTACTTC
CASSRNLLADGNEQYF
>NA|TRBJ1-1|NA|TRBV6-4
TGTGCCAGCAGTGACCGAGCAGGGCTCACTGAAGCTTTCTTT
CASSDRAGLTEAFF
>NA|TRBJ2-3|NA|TRBV7-8
TGTGCCAGCAGCTTAGTAGGTGGCACAGATACGCAGTATTTT
CASSLVGGTDTQYF
>once|TRBJ2-4|NA|TRBV30
TGTGCCTGGAGTGTACGGGTCGGCACGGTAAAGCAAAACATTCAGTACTTC
CAWSVRVGTVKQNIQYF
>NA|TRBJ1-2|NA|TRBV29-1
TGCAGCGTTGACAATGGCTACACCTTC
CSVDNGYTF
>NA|TRBJ1-4|NA|TRBV11-2
TGTGCCAGCAGCCAAAACGGTGCAACTAATGAAAAACTGTTTTTT
CASSQNGATNEKLFF
>NA|TRBJ2-2|TRBD1|TRBV9
TGTGCCAGCAGCACTGACCAGGGGGCGTCCGGGGAGCTGTTTTTT
CASSTDQGASGELFF
>once|TRBJ1-5|NA|TRBV2
TGTGCCAGCAGTGACAGGTTGGGTGGGGGAGGTAAGCCCCAGCATTTT
CASSDRLGGGGKPQHF
>NA|TRBJ2-5|NA|TRBV7-2
TGTGCCAGCAGCTGGGGGAGGGGGAACCAAGAGACCCAGTACTTC
CASSWGRGNQETQYF
>NA|TRBJ2-7|TRBD2|TRBV5-1
TGCGCCAGCAGCTCCGGGACTAGCTTCCACGAGCAGTACTTC
CASSSGTSFHEQYF
>NA|TRBJ1-2|TRBD1|TRBV4-3
TGCGCCAGCAGCCAAGATCGGGGCTTGGACAGGGCTGTCTATGGCTACACCTTC
CASSQDRGLDRAVYGYTF
>NA|TRBJ2-7|NA|TRBV5-1
TGCGCCAGCAGCTTAGGACGAGACCTGGACGAGCAGTACTTC
CASSLGRDLDEQYF
>NA|TRBJ1-5|TRBD1|TRBV25-1
TGTGCCAGCTCGCACGACAGGGGGCCCCAGCATTTT
CASSHDRGPQHF
>NA|TRBJ1-5|NA|TRBV23-1
TGCGCCAGCAGTCATCCCCCCGGGGCAGACGATCAGCCCCAGCATTTT
CASSHPPGADDQPQHF
>few|TRBJ2-1|NA|TRBV29-1
TGCAGCGTCCCGAGAGGGGAGGGGGCCTACAATGAGCAGTTCTTC
CSVPRGEGAYNEQFF
>NA|TRBJ1-6|TRBD1|TRBV7-2
TGTGCCAGCAGCTTAGGACAGGGAAACAATTCACCCCTCCACTTT
CASSLGQGNNSPLHF
>NA|TRBJ1-2|TRBD1|TRBV30
TGTGCCTGGATGGGGACAGGGAGAAACTATGGCTACACCTTC
CAWMGTGRNYGYTF
>NA|TRBJ2-2|TRBD2|TRBV5-6
TGTGCCAGCAGCTCGTACGGGGGGTCCGCCGGGGAGCTGTTTTTT
CASSSYGGSAGELFF
>NA|TRBJ2-5|NA|TRBV30
TGTGCCTGGAAGACCGCTTTAGCGACCCAGTACTTC
CAWKTALATQYF
>few|TRBJ2-2|NA|TRBV5-6
TGTGCCAGCAGCCCCGCCGGGGTAACCGGGGAGCTGTTTTTT
CASSPAGVTGELFF
>once|TRBJ1-1|NA|TRBV30
TGTGCCTGGAGTGTACGACAGAGAAACACTGAAGCTTTCTTT
CAWSVRQRNTEAFF
>NA|TRBJ1-3|NA|TRBV30
TGTGCCTGGAGTAACGCAGGTGGAAACACCATATATTTT
CAWSNAGGNTIYF
>NA|TRBJ1-1|NA|TRBV19
TGTGCCAGTAGTATTTTCGGCTCAGTTGAAGCTTTCTTT
CASSIFGSVEAFF
>NA|TRBJ2-3|TRBD1|TRBV30
TGTGCCTGGAGCGAAACAGGGGAGAGGTTGTATTTT
CAWSETGERLYF
>NA|TRBJ2-2|TRBD1|TRBV30
TGTGCCGGAGACAGGGTGAACACCGGGGAGCTGTTTTTT
CAGDRVNTGELFF
>few|TRBJ2-3|NA|TRBV27
TGTGCCAGCAGTAAACAACAGGGCACAGATACGCAGTATTTT
CASSKQQGTDTQYF
>once|TRBJ2-6|NA|TRBV30
TGTGCCTGGAGCTTAGGGGGCTCTGGGGCCAACGTCCTGACTTTC
CAWSLGGSGANVLTF
>NA|TRBJ2-3|NA|TRBV29-1
TGCAGCGCCGCGGGGAATGCAGATACGCAGTATTTT
CSAAGNADTQYF
>few|TRBJ2-5|NA|TRBV10-3
TGTGCCATCAGGACAGACCCGAATCAGGAGACCCAGTACTTC
CAIRTDPNQETQYF
>medium-sized|TRBJ1-1|TRBD1|TRBV29-1
TGCAGCGTGGACAGGGGATCCGGAACTGAAGCTTTCTTT
CSVDRGSGTEAFF
>NA|TRBJ2-6|NA|TRBV27
TGTGCCAGCAAGGGGGATTCTATGTCAAATACTGGGGCCAACGTCCTGACTTTC
CASKGDSMSNTGANVLTF
>NA|TRBJ2-5|TRBD2|TRBV7-2
TGTGCCAGCAGCTTAGCGCCGTCCCTAGCGGGGGGTCAACAAGAGACCCAGTACTTC
CASSLAPSLAGGQQETQYF
>NA|TRBJ2-7|TRBD1|TRBV29-1
TGCAGCGTGGGACAGGGGTCCCACGAGCAGTACTTC
CSVGQGSHEQYF
>NA|TRBJ1-1|NA|TRBV19
TGTGCCAGTAGTACGAACAGGGTTTGGAGTACTGAAGCTTTCTTT
CASSTNRVWSTEAFF